The 3 T cell receptor beta chains given below trace back to one sample, sequenced in a study of cytomegalovirus exposure and HLA in healthy donors. Using immunoSEQ multiplex PCR, the repertoire was profiled, and TCRdb retains in-frame clones only, with some absent. The data contain 150,000 to 200,000 clones, approximately 86% of them singletons. The material sequenced was PBMCs. The receptors here all came from a woman aged 18-29 years in good health and CMV-seronegative.

This chain connects TRBV9 to TRBJ1-4, with a weak D call TRBD1 (6 bases). Germline loops: CDR1 SGDLS, CDR2 YYNGEE. Deletions cut 4 bases from V and 3 bases from J, with 22 bases between. The CDR3 extends over 18 amino acids. CDR3 in amino acids: CASSPQTDSLTSNEKLFF. The CDR3 DNA is TGTGCCAGCAGCCCACAGACGGACAGCTTAACCTCTAATGAAAAACTGTTTTTT.

The V call is TRBV4-1, the J call TRBJ1-5; 8 nucleotides match TRBD1. The junction had 2 bases not matched to a gene; V was cut back by 0 bases and J by 7 bases. Germline V gives CDR1 MGHRA, CDR2 YSYEKL. This CDR3 is 14 amino acids long. CDR3 protein: CASSQEQGGQPQHF. The CDR3 DNA is TGCGCCAGCAGCCAAGAACAGGGGGGCCAGCCCCAGCATTTT.

This CDR3 is CASSPWGTSGFKGGETQYF. The CDR3 nucleotides are TGTGCCAGCAGCCCCTGGGGGACTAGCGGGTTCAAGGGCGGAGAGACCCAGTACTTC. The chain has TRBV7-9 and TRBJ2-5; TRBD2 agrees at 12 bases. J gave up 4 bases and V 5 bases, and 17 bases lay outside the gene matches. The CDR3 sequence is 19 residues long. Germline V CDR1 and CDR2: SEHNR, FQNEAQ (reference sequence).